The 27 T cell receptor beta chains given below trace back to one sample, sequenced in a study of cytomegalovirus exposure and HLA in healthy donors. The PCR made use of 60 Vbeta and 13 Jbeta primers. Profiling relied on immunoSEQ multiplex PCR, and the TCRdb table lists in-frame clones only, not all of them. The top ten clones hold around 2.6% of a sample with 100,000 to 150,000 clones, 55% to 75% of them seen once. The sample comprised PBMCs. Receptor source: a human donor in good health.

V is TRBV6-5 and J is TRBJ1-1; 7 bases align to TRBD1. Germline V gives CDR1 MNHEY, CDR2 SVGAGI. The CDR3 totals 12 residues. J gave up 8 bases and V 5 bases, and 5 bases lay outside the gene matches. The CDR3 loop is CASSRDSREAFF. The CDR3 DNA follows: TGTGCCAGCAGTAGGGACAGCAGGGAAGCTTTCTTT.

The chain carries TRBV9 and TRBJ2-5; possible D gene TRBD2, 5 bases. CDR1 is SGDLS and CDR2 is YYNGEE in the germline V gene. Trimming took off 4 bases at V and 1 base at J, with 14 bases between the two ends. The CDR3 contains 15 residues. The CDR3 bases are TGTGCCAGCAGCTTAGGTCCGGGAAGCCAAGAGACCCAGTACTTC. Its protein is CASSLGPGSQETQYF.

The table lists this clone with a few counts. The CDR3 here is CASSQDGLAETDTQYF. CDR3 nucleotide sequence: TGTGCCAGCAGCCAAGATGGGCTAGCGGAAACAGATACGCAGTATTTT. The chain couples TRBV4-2 to TRBJ2-3; 7 bases agree with TRBD2. Germline CDR1 and CDR2: LGHNA and YNFKEQ. The CDR3 covers 16 residues. The J segment lost 3 bases and the V segment lost 0 bases, leaving 6 bases of the junction unmatched.

The chain is built from TRBV7-3 and TRBJ2-7, with a weak D call TRBD2 (6 bases). This CDR3 has 15 residues. V dropped 4 bases and J dropped 6 bases, with 19 bases sitting between them. Germline lookup yields CDR1 SGHTA and CDR2 FQGTGA. CDR3 region: CASSSGLPMTGEQYF. The CDR3 DNA is TGTGCCAGCAGCTCGGGACTTCCAATGACCGGCGAGCAGTACTTC.

The rearrangement joins TRBV5-8 to TRBJ2-7; D possibly corresponds to TRBD1 (6 bases). Trimming removed 2 bases from V and 2 bases from J, with 14 bases in between. The CDR3 length is 15 residues. Germline-derived CDR1 and CDR2 are SGHTS and YDEGEE. CDR3 sequence (DNA): TGTGCCAGCAGCTTAACAGGGAAGAGTCCCTACGAGCAGTACTTC. Translated: CASSLTGKSPYEQYF.

This clone was recorded only once. This chain links TRBV6-5 with TRBJ1-2; 7 bases are a match to TRBD1. This CDR3 contains 13 residues. The germline gives CDR1 MNHEY, CDR2 SVGAGI. V was pared by 5 bases and J by 5 bases, with 5 bases of the junction left unmatched. This CDR3 reads CASSLGTAYGYTF. The CDR3 region has the DNA TGTGCCAGCAGTCTGGGGACAGCTTATGGCTACACCTTC.

The chain uses TRBV23-1 and TRBJ2-7; 16 bases match TRBD2. TRBV23-1 is an ORF, with its function uncertain. The V and J ends lost 2 bases and 2 bases, in that order; junction bases with no gene match: 18. The CDR3 covers 22 residues. CDR3 sequence (DNA): TGCGCCAGCAGTCAAAACGGGGACCCCGGGACTAGCGGGAGGGCTGCCCCCTACGAGCAGTACTTC. This sequence encodes CASSQNGDPGTSGRAAPYEQYF.

This clone has only one observation. The rearrangement links TRBV5-1 to TRBJ2-5; 8 bases fit TRBD1. TRBJ2-7 matches the DNA end more closely, so the J call is doubtful. Germline CDR1 SGHRS, CDR2 YFSETQ. CDR3 length: 15 amino acids. This CDR3 reads CASSLYQGAEGEQYF. The CDR3 DNA is TGCGCCAGCAGCTTATACCAGGGGGCTGAAGGCGAGCAGTACTTC.

This chain uses TRBV28 with TRBJ2-1; the match to TRBD2 covers 7 bases. CDR1 and CDR2 (germline): MDHEN, SYDVKM. V dropped 4 bases and J dropped 6; count of bases not matched to a gene: 12. This CDR3 contains 16 residues. The CDR3 region is CASSSASGPPPNEQFF. In nucleotides, the CDR3 is TGTGCCAGCAGTTCCGCTAGCGGTCCCCCGCCCAATGAGCAGTTCTTC.

This clone appeared a few times. The chain couples TRBV6-1 to TRBJ1-4; 8 bases fit TRBD1. The trim removed 6 bases at V and 3 bases at J, leaving 3 bases unmatched. Germline CDR1 MNHNS, CDR2 SASEGT. CDR3 size: 14 residues. For the CDR3, the DNA is TGTGCCAGCAGCCCGACAGGGGCTAATGAAAAACTGTTTTTT. It is translated as CASSPTGANEKLFF.

This chain uses TRBV7-9 with TRBJ2-1, with 8 bases identical to TRBD2. V trimming: 2 bases; J trimming: 8 bases; junction bases outside the gene matches: 8. CDR3 length: 15 amino acids. Germline lookup yields CDR1 SEHNR and CDR2 FQNEAQ (reference sequence). In nucleotides, the CDR3 is TGTGCCAGCAGCTTAAGTAGCGGGAAGGGCTATGAGCAGTTCTTC. Amino acids: CASSLSSGKGYEQFF. Complete variable domain (other parts from reference TRBV7-9 and TRBJ2-1): DTGVSQNPRHKITKRGQNVTFRCDPISEHNRLYWYRQTLGQGPEFLTYFQNEAQLEKSRLLSDRFSAERPKGSFSTLEIQRTEQGDSAMYLCASSLSSGKGYEQFFGPGTRLTVL.

The V and J genes are TRBV30 and TRBJ2-3, with a possible D match to TRBD1 (6 bases). CDR1 is GTSNPN, CDR2 SVGIG, per germline (reference sequence). The CDR3 spans 13 residues. V dropped 3 bases and J dropped 6 bases, with 13 bases sitting between them. In DNA, the CDR3 is TGTGCCTGGAGGACAGGCTGGGACGATACGCAGTATTTT. It specifies CAWRTGWDDTQYF.

CDR3 in amino acids: CASSGHRGGAEAFF. The CDR3 nucleotides are TGTGCCAGCAGTGGGCACAGGGGAGGAGCTGAAGCTTTCTTT. The chain links TRBV2 to TRBJ1-1; 7 nucleotides line up with TRBD1. Per germline, CDR1 SNHLY and CDR2 FYNNEI. The CDR3 sequence is 14 residues long. Trimming cost V 4 bases and J 6 bases; bases outside gene matches: 8.

V usage is TRBV28 and J usage is TRBJ2-7; 7 bases line up with TRBD1. The CDR3 contains 16 residues. J was trimmed by 6 bases and V by 5 bases; bases with no gene match: 16. Germline lookup yields CDR1 MDHEN and CDR2 SYDVKM. CDR3 sequence (DNA): TGTGCCAGCAGTATTAGGGGGCGCAAAAGGGATCGCGAGCAGTACTTC. The encoded protein is CASSIRGRKRDREQYF.

This chain links TRBV10-3 with TRBJ2-2, with 9 positions matching TRBD2. This CDR3 comprises 19 residues. Germline V gene data show CDR1 as ENHRY and CDR2 as SYGVKD. Losses at the gene ends were 6 bases for V and 0 bases for J; bases not matched to a gene: 14. In DNA form, the CDR3 reads TGTGCCATCAGGATGACTAGCGGAGACAGAGTAGCGAACACCGGGGAGCTGTTTTTT. The encoded protein is CAIRMTSGDRVANTGELFF.

V gene TRBV5-1 combines with J gene TRBJ2-7; 11 nucleotides align to TRBD1. The length of the CDR3 is 14 residues. With V trimmed by 3 bases and J by 2 bases, 1 base remained unmatched. CDR1 is SGHRS and CDR2 is YFSETQ in the germline V gene. CDR3 in DNA: TGCGCCAGCAGCTGGGACAGGGGGGCCTACGAGCAGTACTTC. Translated, it gives CASSWDRGAYEQYF.

The gene calls are TRBV12-5 and TRBJ1-5; D unresolved. CDR3 size: 18 residues. V was trimmed by 1 base and J by 0 bases, leaving 16 bases between them. Germline loops: CDR1 LGHNT, CDR2 FRNRAP. CDR3 in amino acids: CASGLGIGRSYSNQPQHF. The CDR3 nucleotides read TGTGCTAGTGGTTTGGGGATCGGTCGGAGTTATAGCAATCAGCCCCAGCATTTT.

The gene calls are TRBV4-2 and TRBJ2-6; D is perhaps TRBD2 (5 bases). Trimming stripped 3 bases from V and 1 base from J, with 10 bases between. There are 16 residues in the CDR3. CDR1 LGHNA and CDR2 YNFKEQ come from the germline V gene. The CDR3, as DNA: TGTGCCAGCAGCCAGGTGGAGGTATCTGGGGCCAACGTCCTGACTTTC. Encoded protein: CASSQVEVSGANVLTF.

V gene TRBV19 combines with J gene TRBJ2-4; D possibly corresponds to TRBD2 (5 bases). Germline V CDR1 and CDR2: LNHDA, SQIVND (reference sequence). This CDR3 contains 13 residues. V was shortened by 6 bases and J by 4 bases, with 10 bases between the two germline ends. CDR3 nucleotide sequence: TGTGCCAGTAGCGAGGGCCAGAAAAACATTCAGTACTTC. It codes for CASSEGQKNIQYF.

The chain recombines TRBV30 with TRBJ1-1; D may be TRBD1 (5 bases). The CDR3 is 13 amino acids. Germline V gene lookup returns CDR1 GTSNPN and CDR2 SVGIG (reference sequence). The V end lost 4 bases, the J end lost 1 base, and 10 bases lay between the germline ends. CDR3 sequence: CAWKRTGNTEAFF. Here the CDR3 DNA reads TGTGCCTGGAAGAGAACAGGGAACACTGAAGCTTTCTTT.

The gene calls are TRBV15 and TRBJ1-6, with 9 bases matching TRBD1. The CDR3 is 17 residues long. Germline V gene lookup returns CDR1 LNHNV and CDR2 YYDKDF (reference sequence). J was trimmed by 1 base and V by 3 bases; bases with no gene match: 4. Written as DNA, the CDR3 is TGTGCCACCAGCAGGGGGACAGGGATTTCCTATAATTCACCCCTCCACTTT. Its translation: CATSRGTGISYNSPLHF.

This chain connects TRBV6-6 to TRBJ2-6; D gene ambiguous. The CDR3 is 13 amino acids. V was trimmed by 6 bases and J by 4 bases, leaving 7 bases between them. Germline loops: CDR1 MNHNY, CDR2 SVGAGI (reference sequence). This CDR3 reads CASSRSGANVLTF. In DNA, the CDR3 is TGTGCCAGCAGCAGGTCCGGGGCCAACGTCCTGACTTTC.

V and J are TRBV15 and TRBJ1-4, with 7 positions matching TRBD1. This CDR3 has 18 amino acids. The trim removed 0 bases at V and 0 bases at J, leaving 7 bases unmatched. The V gene's germline CDR1 is LNHNV and CDR2 YYDKDF (reference sequence). CDR3 nucleotide sequence: TGTGCCACCAGCAGAGATCTTTGGCAGGGGGCAACTAATGAAAAACTGTTTTTT. Translating gives CATSRDLWQGATNEKLFF.

The chain carries TRBV5-4 and TRBJ2-5; TRBD2 aligns across 8 bases. The J call may not be correct, given that the DNA end is closer to TRBJ2-7. Per germline, CDR1 SGHNT and CDR2 YYREEE (reference sequence). The CDR3 runs to 14 residues. This chain's CDR3 is CASSSGLADYEQYF. The CDR3 DNA sequence: TGTGCCAGCAGCTCCGGACTAGCAGACTACGAGCAGTACTTC.

J is TRBJ2-1 and V is TRBV30; 8 bases align to TRBD1. CDR3 length equals 12 residues. After removal of 5 bases from V and 6 bases from J, the junction contained 3 bases not matched to a gene. Germline V gene data show CDR1 as GTSNPN and CDR2 as SVGIG (reference sequence). As DNA, the CDR3 is TGTGCCTGGGACAGGGGTCTCAATGAGCAGTTCTTC. It is translated as CAWDRGLNEQFF.

This chain connects TRBV30 to TRBJ1-4, with unresolved D. Trimming stripped 0 bases from V and 5 bases from J, with 7 bases between. This CDR3 is built from 13 residues. In germline, CDR1 is GTSNPN, CDR2 SVGIG (reference sequence). The DNA for the CDR3 is TGTGCCTGGAGTGTACTGTTGAATGAAAAACTGTTTTTT. Translated, it gives CAWSVLLNEKLFF.

The rearrangement uses TRBV7-2 and TRBJ2-7; 13 nucleotides align to TRBD2. V shed 5 bases, J shed 7 bases, and the junction held 11 bases outside the gene matches. The CDR3 runs to 16 residues. Germline V CDR1 and CDR2: SGHTA, FQGNSA. In DNA, the CDR3 is TGTGCCAGCAGCGCCCAACTAGCGGGGGGGCCCAGGGAGCAGTACTTC. This codes for CASSAQLAGGPREQYF.